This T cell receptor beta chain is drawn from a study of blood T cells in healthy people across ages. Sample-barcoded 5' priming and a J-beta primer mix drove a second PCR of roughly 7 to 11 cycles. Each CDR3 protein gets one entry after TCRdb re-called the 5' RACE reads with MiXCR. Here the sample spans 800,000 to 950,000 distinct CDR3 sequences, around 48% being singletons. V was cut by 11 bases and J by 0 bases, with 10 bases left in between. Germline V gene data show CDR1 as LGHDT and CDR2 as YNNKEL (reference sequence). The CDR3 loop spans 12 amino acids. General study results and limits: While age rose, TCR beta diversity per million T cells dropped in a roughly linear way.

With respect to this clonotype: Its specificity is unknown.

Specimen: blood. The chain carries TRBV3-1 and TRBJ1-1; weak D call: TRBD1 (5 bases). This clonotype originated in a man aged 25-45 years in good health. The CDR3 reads CAAGTLNTEAFF. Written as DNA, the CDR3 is TGTGCCGCCGGGACTTTGAACACTGAAGCTTTCTTT.